The clone carrying this T cell receptor beta chain is a singleton in its sample. The data stem from a study of graft-versus-host responses after intestinal transplantation. Study in general: Multivisceral, liver-intestinal, or isolated intestinal grafts were transplanted into recipients.

Sequencing used immunoSEQ multiplex PCR; TCRdb keeps in-frame clones, though not all of them. Altogether 77,000 or so clones are present, about 90% being singletons, with the ten largest covering 0.65% to 0.75%. This CDR3 contains 17 residues. The germline V gene has CDR1 SGHDN and CDR2 FVKESK. The J segment lost 4 bases and the V segment lost 2 bases, leaving 3 bases of the junction unmatched. V usage is TRBV14 and J usage is TRBJ2-6; 12 bases agree with TRBD2. This TCR was sampled from a human patient who received an intestinal transplant, so some T cells may come from the graft donor. This sample comprised PBMCs, obtained 98 days after intestinal transplantation. The DNA of the CDR3 is TGTGCCAGCAGCCAACTAGCGGGAGGGGGAGGGGCCAACGTCCTGACTTTC. Translating gives CASSQLAGGGGANVLTF.